A selection of T cell receptor beta chains follows, all from one sample in a study of glioma-infiltrating T cells after dendritic cell vaccination. Generated by immunoSEQ multiplex PCR, the TCRdb table keeps only in-frame clones and is missing some. Found here are more than 85,000 clones, nearly 90% of them singletons; the top ten hold around 2.6%. The sequenced sample was blood, obtained after dendritic cell vaccination. Every receptor here comes from a human donor with glioblastoma. Both conserved end residues are part of each CDR3. The D gene is left open where the match is weak. For some rows the clone size is stated as once, few or many, or as a class when expanded; others skip it.

abundance	v_gene	d_gene	j_gene	CDR3nt	CDR3aa
-	TRBV18	TRBD1	TRBJ2-2	TGTGCCAGCTCCTGGGACAGTAGTAACACCGGGGAGCTGTTTTTT	CASSWDSSNTGELFF
-	TRBV7-8	TRBD2	TRBJ2-3	TGTGCCAGCAGCACACGACTAGCGGGGACTCAGAAAAAAGGGCCCACAGATACGCAGTATTTT	CASSTRLAGTQKKGPTDTQYF
-	TRBV27	TRBD2	TRBJ2-1	TGTGCCAGCAGTCCCGGGACTAGCGGACCCTACAATGAGCAGTTCTTC	CASSPGTSGPYNEQFF
-	TRBV9	-	TRBJ1-5	TGTGCCAGCAGCGCAGAGAGCGGTCAGCCCCAGCATTTT	CASSAESGQPQHF
-	TRBV6-6	-	TRBJ2-7	TGTGCCAGCAGTGGCCCCCAAGCGGCCTCCTACGAGCAGTACTTC	CASSGPQAASYEQYF
-	TRBV5-1	-	TRBJ1-2	TGCGCCAGCAGTCGGGGGAGCGGTGGCTACACCTTC	CASSRGSGGYTF
-	TRBV5-5	-	TRBJ2-7	TGTGCCAGCAGCTCACGCGGGACAGCCTATTACTACGAGCAGTACTTC	CASSSRGTAYYYEQYF
-	TRBV4-1	-	TRBJ2-5	TGCGCCAGCAGCCAAGATTTTAGCTGGGAGACCCAGTACTTC	CASSQDFSWETQYF
-	TRBV6-5	-	TRBJ1-3	TGTGCCAGCAGTTCTAGAACAGGGTTCGCTGGAAACACCATATATTTT	CASSSRTGFAGNTIYF
-	TRBV19	TRBD1	TRBJ2-2	TGTGCCAGTAGTACCGGACAGGGGTCCGCGAACACCGGGGAGCTGTTTTTT	CASSTGQGSANTGELFF
-	TRBV28	-	TRBJ1-1	TGTGCCAGCAGTTTCTCCCTGAGGCACACTGAAGCTTTCTTT	CASSFSLRHTEAFF
-	TRBV2	-	TRBJ2-3	TGTGCCAGCAGATTGGACACGATCACAGATACGCAGTATTTT	CASRLDTITDTQYF
-	TRBV2	-	TRBJ2-7	TGTGCCAGCAGTGAACAGGGCTCCTACGAGCAGTACTTC	CASSEQGSYEQYF
-	TRBV6-4	TRBD1	TRBJ2-1	TGTGCCAGCAGTGACTATGGGACAGGGAAGGTGTATGAGCAGTTCTTC	CASSDYGTGKVYEQFF
-	TRBV7-9	TRBD1	TRBJ1-1	TGTGCCAGCAGCGCAGGGGGCAGGGGCACTGAAGCTTTCTTT	CASSAGGRGTEAFF
-	TRBV12-5	TRBD2	TRBJ2-5	TGTGCTAGTGGTTTGGTAGGAAGCGGGAGAGGGGAGACCCAGTACTTC	CASGLVGSGRGETQYF
-	TRBV7-3	-	TRBJ2-6	TGTGCCAGCAGCTTAGGGCTGGCCAACGTCCTGACTTTC	CASSLGLANVLTF
-	TRBV5-4	-	TRBJ2-5	TGTGCCAGCAGCTCCACAGGTCAGCAAGAGACCCAGTACTTC	CASSSTGQQETQYF
once	TRBV10-3	-	TRBJ2-1	TGTGCCATCAGTGACGGTATCAATGAGCAGTTCTTC	CAISDGINEQFF
-	TRBV6-6	TRBD1	TRBJ1-4	TGTGCCAGCAATCAACAGGGGGCGGCTAATGAAAAACTGTTTTTT	CASNQQGAANEKLFF
-	TRBV6-6	TRBD1	TRBJ1-1	TGTGCCAGCAGTCGGGACAGGGGCGGCACTGAAGCTTTCTTT	CASSRDRGGTEAFF
-	TRBV28	TRBD1	TRBJ1-1	TGTGCCAGCAGTACTCGTCCCGGGACAGATTTGAACACTGAAGCTTTCTTT	CASSTRPGTDLNTEAFF
-	TRBV18	-	TRBJ2-2	TGTGCCAGCTCACCTAAGAAAGGAACAGGGAACGCGAACACCGGGGAGCTGTTTTTT	CASSPKKGTGNANTGELFF
-	TRBV18	-	TRBJ2-3	TGTGCCAGCTCACGTTTAACAGGGTCAGATACGCAGTATTTT	CASSRLTGSDTQYF
-	TRBV6-5	-	TRBJ2-4	TGTGCCAGCAGTTACGAATGGGGGCAAGAAGGGAACATTCAGTACTTC	CASSYEWGQEGNIQYF
once	TRBV27	-	TRBJ1-5	TGTGCCAGCAGTTTGTCAGGGCATCAGCCCCAGCATTTT	CASSLSGHQPQHF
-	TRBV4-2	TRBD2	TRBJ2-5	TGTGCCAGCAGCCAGGGGACTAGCGCTTCCTCGGAGGGAGAAGAGACCCAGTACTTC	CASSQGTSASSEGEETQYF
-	TRBV2	-	TRBJ1-2	TGTGCCAGCAGTGAATCAGGGGCTAACTATGGCTACACCTTC	CASSESGANYGYTF
-	TRBV10-3	-	TRBJ1-1	TGTGCCATCAGTGATCGGGGGACGGAAGCTTTCTTT	CAISDRGTEAFF
-	TRBV6-1	-	TRBJ2-7	TGTGCCAGCAGTGTCGACAGGTACGAGCAGTACTTC	CASSVDRYEQYF
once	TRBV10-2	TRBD2	TRBJ2-1	TGCGCCAGCAGTGATAGGACTAGCGTTCCGTACAATGAGCAGTTCTTC	CASSDRTSVPYNEQFF
-	TRBV18	-	TRBJ2-5	TGTGCCAGCTCACCACCGGGTAGGGGTCATCAAGAGACCCAGTACTTC	CASSPPGRGHQETQYF
once	TRBV13	-	TRBJ2-5	TGTGCCAGCAGCCGCCGGCGAGCGGAAGAGACCCAGTACTTC	CASSRRRAEETQYF
-	TRBV30	TRBD2	TRBJ2-2	TGTGCCTGGACCGGAGGTAGCGGGAATACCGGGGAGCTGTTTTTT	CAWTGGSGNTGELFF
-	TRBV30	TRBD1	TRBJ1-5	TGTGCCTGGAGTGCCCACGGACAGGTCCCTCAGCCCCAGCATTTT	CAWSAHGQVPQPQHF
-	TRBV19	TRBD1	TRBJ1-1	TGTGCCAGTAGTCCCTGGACAGGGGGTGAAGCTTTCTTT	CASSPWTGGEAFF
-	TRBV14	-	TRBJ1-2	TGTGCCAGCAGCCGAACTGGACTATTATATGGCTACACCTTC	CASSRTGLLYGYTF
-	TRBV27	TRBD1	TRBJ1-4	TGTGCCAGCAGTCCTCGGACAGGGGGTGGTGAAAAACTGTTTTTT	CASSPRTGGGEKLFF
-	TRBV10-2	TRBD1	TRBJ1-5	TGCGCCAGCAATAGGAGGACAGGGTATAGCAATCAGCCCCAGCATTTT	CASNRRTGYSNQPQHF
-	TRBV19	TRBD1	TRBJ2-5	TGTGCCAGTAGTATGGATGGGACAGGGGCCGCGCGGACCCAGTACTTC	CASSMDGTGAARTQYF
-	TRBV6-5	TRBD2	TRBJ2-7	TGTGCCAGCAGTTTTTCTAGCGGGTCCCACGAGCAGTACTTC	CASSFSSGSHEQYF
-	TRBV7-6	TRBD2	TRBJ2-3	TGTGCCAGCAGCTTAGAGGGACTAGCGGGGGGGCGGGATACGCAGTATTTT	CASSLEGLAGGRDTQYF
-	TRBV11-3	-	TRBJ1-3	TGTGCCAGCGGACACAACTCTGGAAACACCATATATTTT	CASGHNSGNTIYF
-	TRBV18	-	TRBJ2-7	TGTGCCAGCTCACCTAGGGGCTACGAGCAGTACTTC	CASSPRGYEQYF
once	TRBV7-8	-	TRBJ1-1	TGTGCCAGCAGCTTCACGGACACCACTGAAGCTTTCTTT	CASSFTDTTEAFF
few	TRBV4-1	-	TRBJ2-7	TGCGCCAGCAGCCCGTTCGGAGGGCTGCCCTACGAGCAGTACTTC	CASSPFGGLPYEQYF
-	TRBV5-4	TRBD1	TRBJ1-4	TGTGCCAGCAGAGAGGACAGGGGGAGCGAAAAACTGTTTTTT	CASREDRGSEKLFF
once	TRBV19	-	TRBJ1-2	TGTGCCAGTAGCCCGGAGGGCTATGGCTACACCTTC	CASSPEGYGYTF
-	TRBV7-3	-	TRBJ2-5	TGTGCCAGCAGCTCGCACGCGGGGATGGAGACCCAGTACTTC	CASSSHAGMETQYF
-	TRBV5-1	TRBD1	TRBJ1-6	TGCGCCAGCAGCTTGGAGATTCGGACAGGCGGGAATTCACCCCTCCACTTT	CASSLEIRTGGNSPLHF
-	TRBV6-5	-	TRBJ2-1	TGTGCCAGCAGTTACTCGACCACAGGGAACCCTGAGCAGTTCTTC	CASSYSTTGNPEQFF
-	TRBV6-5	TRBD2	TRBJ2-2	TGTGCCAGCAGACTTAGCGGGGGAGGAACCGGGGAGCTGTTTTTT	CASRLSGGGTGELFF